This entry lists 6 T cell receptor beta chains sequenced from one sample in a study of spatial heterogeneity in lung cancer. Study observations and caveats: Within tumors, counts of expanded alpha and beta TCRs tracked tumor mutation counts.

Time point denoted: sample taken at primary tumor resection. Via MiXCR, TCRdb re-called the 5' RACE reads, giving one row per CDR3 protein. The table shows under 20,000 distinct CDR3 sequences, with 6.2% occurring only once. These receptors have no known antigen. The sequences come from lung tumor tissue, collected at surgery. These receptors were collected from a male donor with early-stage non-small cell lung cancer.

Many counts were recorded for this clonotype. Relative to the germline gene, one junction end is altered; a read error may explain this. Little can be read into the size of this beta chain, an off-target read in a library designed for alpha chains. The chain employs TRBV7-7 and TRBJ2-5; no firm D call. Germline V gives CDR1 SSHAT, CDR2 FNYEAQ (reference sequence). The CDR3 extends over 14 amino acids. In nucleotides, the CDR3 is TGTGCTAGCAGCTTAAGTGTACGTCAAGAGACCCAGTACTTC. This gives the protein CASSLSVRQETQYF.

At least ten counts were recorded for this clonotype. Little can be read into the size of this beta chain, an off-target read in a library designed for alpha chains. The CDR3: CASSQVGRGNSPLHF. As DNA, the CDR3 is TGTGCCAGCAGCCAAGTAGGCAGGGGGAATTCACCCCTCCACTTT. This rearrangement joins TRBV4-2 to TRBJ1-6; 7 nucleotides match TRBD1. Germline V gene lookup returns CDR1 LGHNA and CDR2 YNFKEQ. This CDR3 is 15 amino acids long. After removal of 1 base from V and 7 bases from J, the junction contained 4 bases not matched to a gene.

This clonotype was seen repeatedly, ten times or more. Since it is a stray read in a library aimed at alpha chains, this beta chain has a size that is not meaningful. The chain has TRBV5-1 and TRBJ2-1; maybe TRBD1 (6 bases). Trimming cost V 2 bases and J 2 bases, with 11 bases left between them. Germline V gives CDR1 SGHRS, CDR2 YFSETQ. The CDR3 has 15 residues. CDR3 residues: CASSFADSTYNEQFF. The CDR3 coding sequence is TGCGCCAGCAGCTTTGCGGACAGTACCTACAATGAGCAGTTCTTC.

This clonotype rates as medium-sized (0.01 to 0.1%). As an off-target read in a library built for alpha chains, this beta chain has a frequency of little significance. The chain employs TRBV20-1 and TRBJ2-7; 8 bases line up with TRBD1. There are 13 residues in the CDR3. The trim removed 2 bases at V and 4 bases at J, leaving 4 bases unmatched. Germline CDR1 reads DFQATT; CDR2 reads SNEGSKA (reference sequence). The CDR3 region has the DNA TGCAGTGCTAGACGACAGGGGATATACGAGCAGTACTTC. This sequence encodes CSARRQGIYEQYF.

This clonotype has only a few counts. This beta chain is a stray read from a library made for alpha chains; its abundance is not meaningful. This chain joins TRBV7-2 and TRBJ2-7; 10 nucleotides align to TRBD2. The J segment lost 3 bases and the V segment lost 2 bases, leaving 4 bases of the junction unmatched. The CDR3 runs 15 residues. Germline V CDR1 and CDR2: SGHTA, FQGNSA. CDR3 in DNA: TGTGCCAGCAGCTTAAACCCTAGCGGGAGCTACGAGCAGTACTTC. Encoded protein: CASSLNPSGSYEQYF.

This clonotype has at least ten counts. Because this beta chain is a stray read in a library intended to capture alpha chains, its abundance should not be given much weight. The gene calls are TRBV27 and TRBJ1-2; TRBD1 agrees at 10 bases. The CDR3 spans 18 residues. Germline CDR1 and CDR2: MNHEY and SMNVEV (reference sequence). Losses at the gene ends were 3 bases for V and 4 bases for J; bases not matched to a gene: 14. The CDR3 here is CASSLIFEKTGGVYGYTF. In DNA form, the CDR3 reads TGTGCCAGCAGTTTGATTTTTGAGAAGACAGGGGGCGTCTATGGCTACACCTTC.